These 29 T cell receptor beta chains share one sample of origin, sequenced in a study of T cell repertoires in cytomegalovirus infection. MiXCR, run by TCRdb on the reads, gives a single entry per CDR3 protein. The table includes about 55,000 distinct CDR3 sequences, around 20% detected once. These TCRs are of unknown antigen specificity. The source material was CD8+ T cells from cultured PBMCs, sampled from culture after CMV antigen stimulation. These receptors all come from a human donor in good health (CMV status not recorded). Some clones in this sample may be carry-over from other donors' samples.

This chain connects TRBV6-2 or TRBV6-3 to TRBJ2-3; perhaps D is TRBD1 or TRBD2 (5 bases each). The CDR3 covers 15 residues. Germline assignment: CDR1 MNHEY and CDR2 SVGEGT. The V end lost 6 bases, the J end lost 3 bases, and 16 bases lay between the germline ends. The CDR3 spells CASSRLGRGTDTQYF. DNA of the CDR3: TGTGCCAGCAGCCGCCTGGGACGAGGTACAGATACGCAGTATTTT.

The chain employs TRBV6-5 and TRBJ2-1; 8 bases line up with TRBD1. Per germline, CDR1 MNHEY and CDR2 SVGAGI. V shed 5 bases, J shed 2 bases, and the junction held 5 bases outside the gene matches. This CDR3 has 15 amino acids. The CDR3 DNA reads as TGTGCCAGCAGTGTGACAGGGGATACCTACAATGAGCAGTTCTTC. It is translated as CASSVTGDTYNEQFF.

Only a few counts were recorded for this clonotype. The junction departs from germline at one end; a sequencing error may be responsible. This chain uses TRBV7-2 with TRBJ2-1; D may be TRBD1 or TRBD2 (5 bases each). CDR3 length: 18 amino acids. Germline values: CDR1 SGHTA, CDR2 FQGNSA. The CDR3: CASSHVPGRHGSNNEQFF. Here the CDR3 DNA reads TGTGCCAGCAGCCATGTACCGGGGCGGCACGGCTCCAACAATGAGCAGTTCTTC.

The rearrangement joins TRBV28 to TRBJ1-5; D is possibly TRBD1 (6 bases). From germline, CDR1 is MDHEN and CDR2 SYDVKM. The CDR3 covers 14 residues. V lost 4 bases and J lost 7, with 14 bases in between. CDR3 nucleotides: TGTGCCAGCAGTTCAGTCGGGGGGGCCCAGCCCCAGCATTTT. It codes for CASSSVGGAQPQHF.

The chain recombines TRBV2 with TRBJ1-1; D is undetermined. The germline gives CDR1 SNHLY, CDR2 FYNNEI. Deletions cut 10 bases from V and 0 bases from J, with 21 bases between. There are 16 residues in the CDR3. Written as DNA, the CDR3 is TGTGCCATCTATACCCTCCGGCAACCCCTGAACACTGAAGCTTTCTTT. Translated, it gives CAIYTLRQPLNTEAFF.

J is TRBJ2-7 and V is TRBV5-6; D is ambiguous. Germline assignment: CDR1 SGHDT and CDR2 YYEEEE. V was pared by 2 bases and J by 0 bases, with 9 bases between. The CDR3 is 14 residues long. The CDR3 sequence: CASSFPDVSYEQYF. CDR3 nucleotides: TGTGCCAGCAGCTTTCCTGACGTCTCCTACGAGCAGTACTTC.

The chain links TRBV7-2 to TRBJ2-7; D remains unclear. The V end was cut by 2 bases, the J end by 3 bases, with 8 bases between. Germline CDR1 is SGHTA and CDR2 is FQGNSA. The CDR3 is 13 amino acids. DNA for the CDR3: TGTGCCAGCAGCTTAACAGTCCTCTACGAGCAGTACTTC. The encoded protein is CASSLTVLYEQYF.

In its sample, this clonotype was seen a few times. This chain uses TRBV4-1 with TRBJ2-1; 8 bases agree with TRBD2. The CDR3 is made up of 16 amino acids. CDR1 and CDR2 from the germline V gene are MGHRA and YSYEKL. J lost 6 bases, V lost 5 bases, and 12 bases had no gene match. The CDR3 nucleotides read TGCGCCAGCAGCAACACCGGGACTAGGGGTTTCAATGAGCAGTTCTTC. It codes for CASSNTGTRGFNEQFF.

The V call is TRBV6-5, the J call TRBJ1-1; D is perhaps TRBD1 (5 bases). Germline loops: CDR1 MNHEY, CDR2 SVGAGI. CDR3 size: 14 residues. V lost 2 bases to trimming and J lost 5 bases, with 12 bases between them. The CDR3 protein is CASSYQGSETEAFF. For the CDR3, the DNA is TGTGCCAGCAGTTACCAGGGAAGTGAGACTGAAGCTTTCTTT.

This clonotype was found a few times. The chain recombines TRBV11-2 with TRBJ2-7; either TRBD1 or TRBD2 may supply D (5 bases each). Trimming cost V 3 bases and J 6 bases, with 18 bases left between them. CDR1 and CDR2 from the germline V gene are SGHAT and FQNNGV. CDR3 length equals 15 residues. The CDR3 loop reads CASSLAPGRHREQYF. DNA of the CDR3: TGTGCCAGCAGCTTGGCCCCGGGACGGCATCGCGAGCAGTACTTC.

The V call is TRBV7-9, the J call TRBJ1-2; D unresolved. Trimming shortened V by 2 bases and J by 4 bases, and 14 bases separated the two germline ends. Germline assignment: CDR1 SEHNR and CDR2 FQNEAQ (reference sequence). The CDR3 extends over 15 amino acids. The CDR3 bases are TGTGCCAGCAGCTTAATCGGTTTGGGAGCCTATGGCTACACCTTC. This gives the protein CASSLIGLGAYGYTF.

Turning to this clonotype: One end of the junction varies from germline; a read error may be responsible. J is TRBJ1-1 and V is TRBV25-1, with D unclear. CDR1 is MGHDK and CDR2 is SYGVNS in the germline V gene. This CDR3 has 14 amino acids. CDR3 amino acids: CDSSEFGLNTEAFF. The CDR3 nucleotides read TGTGACAGCAGTGAATTTGGACTGAACACTGAAGCTTTCTTT. The whole variable domain, remainder taken from reference TRBV25-1 and TRBJ1-1, is EADIYQTPRYLVIGTGKKITLECSQTMGHDKMYWYQQDPGMELHLIHYSYGVNSTEKGDLSSESTVSRIRTEHFPLTLESARPSHTSQYLCDSSEFGLNTEAFFGQGTRLTVV.

This chain connects TRBV19 to TRBJ1-5, with D possibly being TRBD1 (6 bases). With 6 bases removed from V and 3 bases from J, the gap between germline ends came to 18 bases. The CDR3 covers 16 residues. The germline V gene has CDR1 LNHDA and CDR2 SQIVND (reference sequence). The chain's CDR3 is CASRPTTGMVNQPQHF. CDR3 DNA sequence: TGTGCCAGTAGACCCACTACAGGGATGGTCAATCAGCCCCAGCATTTT.

There are a few counts of this clonotype. The rearrangement uses TRBV12-3 or TRBV12-4 and TRBJ1-2; the D is unclear. The CDR3 length is 11 residues. The V and J ends lost 5 bases and 8 bases respectively, with 9 bases between them. The DNA of the CDR3 is TGTGCCAGCAGTCCGGGAGAGGGCTACACCTTC. Its translation: CASSPGEGYTF.

This clonotype was seen more than once but under ten times. The chain is built from TRBV20-1 and TRBJ2-7; maybe TRBD1 (5 bases). Looked up from germline, CDR1 is DFQATT and CDR2 is SNEGSKA (reference sequence). V lost 2 bases, J lost 2 bases, and 10 bases lay in between. The CDR3 is 13 amino acids. This CDR3 reads CSARPLDTYEQYF. Here the CDR3 DNA reads TGCAGTGCTAGACCCCTGGACACCTACGAGCAGTACTTC.

Only a few counts were recorded for this clonotype. The chain uses TRBV27 and TRBJ1-1; D gene uncertain. The germline V gene has CDR1 MNHEY and CDR2 SMNVEV (reference sequence). V lost 3 bases to trimming and J lost 1 base, with 12 bases between them. This CDR3 has 15 amino acids. The CDR3 spells CASSFSPDGNTEAFF. In nucleotides, the CDR3 is TGTGCCAGCAGTTTTAGTCCGGACGGGAACACTGAAGCTTTCTTT.

This sequence joins TRBV7-8 and TRBJ1-3, with 10 bases identical to TRBD1. J was trimmed by 7 bases and V by 3 bases; bases with no gene match: 6. The CDR3 has 15 residues. Per germline, CDR1 SGHVS and CDR2 FQNEAQ. CDR3 DNA: TGTGCCAGCAGCTTGGAACCGGGACAGGGGAACACCATATATTTT. Its protein product is CASSLEPGQGNTIYF.

This clonotype was found a few times. J is TRBJ2-2 and V is TRBV7-2; 7 nucleotides align to TRBD1. V was clipped by 2 bases and J by 7 bases; unmatched bases: 4. Per germline, CDR1 SGHTA and CDR2 FQGNSA. CDR3 length: 14 amino acids. Here the CDR3 DNA reads TGTGCCAGCAGCTTACCAGGGGGAGTCGGGGAGCTGTTTTTT. Translated: CASSLPGGVGELFF.

CDR3 region: CASSLSGTGGYGYTF. The CDR3 region has the DNA TGTGCCAGCAGTTTATCCGGGACAGGGGGCTATGGCTACACCTTC. The rearrangement joins TRBV28 to TRBJ1-2; 11 nucleotides align to TRBD1. Germline assignment: CDR1 MDHEN and CDR2 SYDVKM. V dropped 1 base and J dropped 4; count of bases not matched to a gene: 2. This CDR3 has 15 amino acids.

Only a few counts were recorded for this clonotype. V and J are TRBV6-6 and TRBJ2-1, with 9 positions matching TRBD2. V was pared by 4 bases and J by 6 bases, with 16 bases of the junction left unmatched. Germline values: CDR1 MNHNY, CDR2 SVGAGI (reference sequence). The CDR3 is 18 residues long. Written as DNA, the CDR3 is TGTGCCAGCAGTTCGGCCCCATTTAGCGGGGGCACCCTCAATGAGCAGTTCTTC. It encodes CASSSAPFSGGTLNEQFF.

In its sample, this clonotype was seen many times. This chain uses TRBV7-2 with TRBJ2-7, with 13 bases matching TRBD2. The CDR3 is made up of 15 amino acids. V lost 3 bases to trimming and J lost 7 bases; unmatched junction nucleotides: 6. CDR1 SGHTA and CDR2 FQGNSA come from the germline V gene. CDR3 bases: TGTGCCAGCAGCTTTACTAGCGGGAGGGCCGGAGAGCAGTACTTC. This sequence encodes CASSFTSGRAGEQYF.

V gene TRBV14 combines with J gene TRBJ1-1, with a possible D match to TRBD1 (6 bases). The V end was cut by 10 bases, the J end by 1 base, with 13 bases between. CDR3 length: 13 residues. Germline-derived CDR1 and CDR2 are SGHDN and FVKESK. The DNA of the CDR3 is TGTGCCACCTCGAGAGGGGGGAACACTGAAGCTTTCTTT. It translates to CATSRGGNTEAFF.

This clonotype came up a few times. V usage is TRBV7-9 and J usage is TRBJ2-5; 7 bases match TRBD1. The CDR3 runs to 14 residues. V gave up 7 bases and J gave up 5 bases; unmatched junction bases: 10. Germline V gene sequence: CDR1 SEHNR, CDR2 FQNEAQ (reference sequence). The CDR3 loop is CASNLRQGGETQYF. DNA of the CDR3: TGTGCCAGCAATTTGAGACAGGGCGGGGAGACCCAGTACTTC.

This clonotype was observed a handful of times. CDR3 amino acids: CATSEVSGAEYNEQFF. The CDR3 DNA reads as TGTGCCACCAGTGAAGTGAGCGGAGCCGAGTACAATGAGCAGTTCTTC. V usage is TRBV24-1 and J usage is TRBJ2-1, with D tentatively TRBD2 (5 bases). Trimming left V 4 bases short and J 4 bases short, with 16 bases between. This CDR3 has 16 amino acids. CDR1 is KGHDR and CDR2 is SFDVKD in the germline V gene.

The J gene is TRBJ1-2, the V gene TRBV27; weak D call: TRBD1 (6 bases). Germline CDR1 reads MNHEY; CDR2 reads SMNVEV (reference sequence). V lost 6 bases, J lost 2 bases, and 16 bases lay in between. This CDR3 is built from 15 residues. The CDR3 DNA sequence: TGTGCCAGCAGCCCTATGGACAGACACAACTATGGCTACACCTTC. It specifies CASSPMDRHNYGYTF.

Relative to its sample, this clonotype is medium-sized. The genes are TRBV7-3 and TRBJ2-5; 8 bases fit TRBD2. The J segment lost 5 bases and the V segment lost 4 bases, leaving 9 bases of the junction unmatched. The length of the CDR3 is 15 residues. Germline V CDR1 and CDR2: SGHTA, FQGTGA. The CDR3 is CASSSGGGRQETQYF. CDR3 coding DNA: TGTGCCAGCAGCTCAGGCGGGGGGCGGCAGGAGACCCAGTACTTC.

CDR3 sequence: CASSAYGGDSYEQYF. CDR3 DNA sequence: TGTGCCAGCAGCGCTTACGGCGGGGACTCCTACGAGCAGTACTTC. This rearrangement joins TRBV9 to TRBJ2-7; TRBD2 is a possible D gene (6 bases). The CDR3 sequence is 15 residues long. Trimming removed 3 bases from V and 0 bases from J, with 13 bases in between. Germline V CDR1 and CDR2: SGDLS, YYNGEE. Full variable domain (remainder filled in from reference TRBV9 and TRBJ2-7): DSGVTQTPKHLITATGQRVTLRCSPRSGDLSVYWYQQSLDQGLQFLIQYYNGEERAKGNILERFSAQQFPDLHSELNLSSLELGDSALYFCASSAYGGDSYEQYFGPGTRLTVT.

The chain uses TRBV6-6 and TRBJ2-2; D is unclear. CDR3 size: 14 residues. Deletions cut 2 bases from V and 6 bases from J, with 10 bases between. Germline V gene lookup returns CDR1 MNHNY and CDR2 SVGAGI (reference sequence). The chain's CDR3 is CASSYGFPPGELFF. Written as DNA, the CDR3 is TGTGCCAGCAGTTACGGCTTCCCTCCCGGGGAGCTGTTTTTT.

The chain recombines TRBV7-2 with TRBJ2-5, with no clear D. This CDR3 is 14 amino acids long. The germline V and J ends were trimmed by 2 bases and 4 bases, with 11 bases remaining between them. Germline values: CDR1 SGHTA, CDR2 FQGNSA. In nucleotides, the CDR3 is TGTGCCAGCAGCTTAAACAAGTTATTAGAGACCCAGTACTTC. It is translated as CASSLNKLLETQYF.